One sample yielded the 8 T cell receptor beta chains listed below, sequenced in a study of blood T cell repertoires in COVID-19. Clones were sequenced by immunoSEQ multiplex PCR, and TCRdb holds only the in-frame ones, with some missing. Among 200,000 to 300,000 clones, roughly 86% were seen once, and the ten largest hold approximately 13%. The sequenced sample consisted of peripheral blood. Source of these receptors: a man aged 80 or over with acute or convalescent COVID-19.

The V gene is TRBV27, the J gene TRBJ2-7; 9 positions agree with TRBD2. This CDR3 has 14 amino acids. V lost 4 bases, J lost 4 bases, and 5 bases stayed unmatched. The germline CDR1 and CDR2 sequences are MNHEY and SMNVEV (reference sequence). In DNA, the CDR3 is TGTGCCAGCAGTTCTAGCGGGGTGGGGTACGAGCAGTACTTC. Its translation is CASSSSGVGYEQYF.

In this sample, this clone turned up once. The V and J genes are TRBV24-1 and TRBJ1-5, with TRBD1 matching 8 bases. V gave up 4 bases and J gave up 3 bases; unmatched junction bases: 7. Germline assignment: CDR1 KGHDR and CDR2 SFDVKD. CDR3 length: 16 residues. The CDR3 nucleotides are TGTGCCACCAGTGACCCCGGGACAGGAGACAATCAGCCCCAGCATTTT. Translating it yields CATSDPGTGDNQPQHF.

This clone was picked up one time. The rearrangement joins TRBV5-5 to TRBJ2-2, with 8 positions matching TRBD2. CDR3 size: 15 residues. V was pared by 1 base and J by 4 bases, with 3 bases of the junction left unmatched. Germline CDR1 reads SGHKS; CDR2 reads YYEKEE (reference sequence). Written as DNA, the CDR3 is TGTGCCAGCAGCTTGCGGCTAGCGGGCACCGGGGAGCTGTTTTTT. It translates to CASSLRLAGTGELFF.

The chain recombines TRBV19 with TRBJ2-7; the match to TRBD2 covers 15 bases. Trimming took 5 bases from V and 4 from J; bases not matched to a gene: 9. Germline values: CDR1 LNHDA, CDR2 SQIVND (reference sequence). CDR3 length: 17 amino acids. CDR3: CASSSLRTSGRAYEQYF. In nucleotides, the CDR3 is TGTGCCAGTAGTTCACTCCGGACTAGCGGGAGGGCATACGAGCAGTACTTC.

The J gene is TRBJ2-3, the V gene TRBV5-1; TRBD1 matches 9 bases. Germline CDR1 SGHRS, CDR2 YFSETQ. The CDR3 contains 16 residues. The trim removed 4 bases at V and 3 bases at J, leaving 9 bases unmatched. The CDR3 region has the DNA TGCGCCAGCAGCCTGGATGGGACAGGGAGTACAGATACGCAGTATTTT. Protein sequence: CASSLDGTGSTDTQYF.

The chain joins TRBV19 to TRBJ2-1, with 7 bases lining up with TRBD1. The germline V gene has CDR1 LNHDA and CDR2 SQIVND (reference sequence). V trimming: 5 bases; J trimming: 6 bases; junction bases outside the gene matches: 13. The CDR3 is 16 residues long. The CDR3 protein is CASSPTDKGAVNEQFF. In DNA form, the CDR3 reads TGTGCCAGTAGTCCGACGGACAAGGGGGCCGTCAATGAGCAGTTCTTC.

The chain couples TRBV7-2 to TRBJ1-1; perhaps TRBD1 as D (6 bases). This CDR3 comprises 15 residues. Trimming cost V 5 bases and J 3 bases, with 16 bases left between them. CDR1 and CDR2 from the germline V gene are SGHTA and FQGNSA. The CDR3 coding sequence is TGTGCCAGCAGCCCCCATTGGGGGCGGGACACTGAAGCTTTCTTT. As protein: CASSPHWGRDTEAFF.

This chain links TRBV7-8 with TRBJ2-5; TRBD2 agrees at 7 bases. In germline, CDR1 is SGHVS, CDR2 FQNEAQ. Germline trimming cut 4 bases from V and 2 bases from J; bases unmatched to any gene: 7. The CDR3 is 15 residues long. The CDR3 is CASSSLGGGQETQYF. The CDR3 region has the DNA TGTGCCAGCAGCTCCCTGGGGGGAGGGCAAGAGACCCAGTACTTC.